The 23 T cell receptor beta chains below come from one sample, sequenced in a study of cytomegalovirus exposure and HLA in healthy donors. PCR was performed using 60 Vbeta and 13 Jbeta primers. The data were produced by immunoSEQ multiplex PCR, yet TCRdb's version contains in-frame clones alone and is incomplete. This repertoire shows fewer than 200,000 clones, about 80% found once; its top ten account for more than 3%. Input material: PBMCs. All receptors come from a man aged 25-45 years in good health and CMV-seropositive.

This chain uses TRBV4-1 with TRBJ2-7, with a tentative D call TRBD2 (6 bases). Germline V gene lookup returns CDR1 MGHRA and CDR2 YSYEKL. The V gene lost 5 bases and the J gene lost 2 bases, with 10 bases spanning the gap. This CDR3 is built from 13 residues. The CDR3 sequence is CASSVGEAYEQYF. The CDR3 nucleotides are TGCGCCAGCAGCGTGGGGGAGGCCTACGAGCAGTACTTC.

V and J are TRBV9 and TRBJ2-7; D not resolved. The CDR3 runs 14 residues. The germline V gene has CDR1 SGDLS and CDR2 YYNGEE. Between the trimmed V and J ends, which lost 3 bases and 0 bases, there was a span of 10 bases. CDR3 sequence (DNA): TGTGCCAGCAGCGACACGGCGGTCTCCTACGAGCAGTACTTC. Translating gives CASSDTAVSYEQYF.

The rearrangement uses TRBV28 and TRBJ2-5, with D unresolved. Germline V gene data show CDR1 as MDHEN and CDR2 as SYDVKM. The CDR3 spans 11 residues. Trimming shortened V by 5 bases and J by 5 bases, and 6 bases separated the two germline ends. CDR3 sequence reads: CASSPRETQYF. Written as DNA, the CDR3 is TGTGCCAGCAGTCCCCGGGAGACCCAGTACTTC. The entire variable domain, with the rest obtained from reference TRBV28 and TRBJ2-5, is as follows: DVKVTQSSRYLVKRTGEKVFLECVQDMDHENMFWYRQDPGLGLRLIYFSYDVKMKEKGDIPEGYSVSREKKERFSLILESASTNQTSMYLCASSPRETQYFGPGTRLLVL.

This chain links TRBV12-5 with TRBJ2-7; TRBD2 agrees at 9 bases. This CDR3 has 15 amino acids. Per germline, CDR1 LGHNT and CDR2 FRNRAP. Unmatched junction bases numbered 5, after V lost 0 bases and J lost 5 bases. This chain's CDR3 is CASGLVGGGANEQYF. In DNA, the CDR3 is TGTGCTAGTGGTTTGGTCGGCGGGGGGGCGAACGAGCAGTACTTC.

The chain uses TRBV6-6 and TRBJ1-5; 7 nucleotides match TRBD1. V was pared by 3 bases and J by 1 base, with 3 bases of the junction left unmatched. The CDR3 sequence is 15 residues long. Looked up from germline, CDR1 is MNHNY and CDR2 is SVGAGI (reference sequence). The CDR3 DNA is TGTGCCAGCAGTTATTGGGACAGCAGCAATCAGCCCCAGCATTTT. Amino acid sequence: CASSYWDSSNQPQHF.

V and J are TRBV27 and TRBJ1-2; 8 bases align to TRBD1. V shed 3 bases, J shed 6 bases, and the junction held 6 bases outside the gene matches. This CDR3 region has 14 residues. Germline CDR1 reads MNHEY; CDR2 reads SMNVEV (reference sequence). The CDR3, as DNA: TGTGCCAGCAGTTTCCAGGACAGGGTAAATGGCTACACCTTC. Protein: CASSFQDRVNGYTF.

This clone showed up just once. V usage is TRBV27 and J usage is TRBJ1-6, with 7 nucleotides matching TRBD1. The CDR3 has 15 amino acids. Germline CDR1 reads MNHEY; CDR2 reads SMNVEV (reference sequence). J lost 5 bases, V lost 4 bases, and 5 bases had no gene match. The CDR3 reads CASSSSGQHNSPLHF. The DNA of the CDR3 is TGTGCCAGCAGTTCCTCGGGACAGCATAATTCACCCCTCCACTTT.

The chain couples TRBV19 to TRBJ1-2; D is undetermined. The length of the CDR3 is 14 residues. Germline V gene sequence: CDR1 LNHDA, CDR2 SQIVND (reference sequence). V was pared by 1 base and J by 0 bases, with 6 bases between. CDR3 in amino acids: CASSIVAANYGYTF. For the CDR3, the DNA is TGTGCCAGTAGTATAGTCGCAGCTAACTATGGCTACACCTTC.

This clone was counted a single time. Sequence at one end of the junction differs from germline and may be a read error. This sample also contains other DNA sequences that code for the same CDR3. This chain links TRBV6-5 with TRBJ2-5, with D perhaps TRBD1 (6 bases). The V gene's germline CDR1 is MNHEY and CDR2 SVGAGI. This CDR3 is 15 amino acids long. The CDR3: CASTRDKLGQETQYF. As DNA, the CDR3 is TGCGCCAGCACCAGGGACAAATTGGGGCAAGAGACCCAGTACTTC.

A single count supports this clone. This chain joins TRBV30 and TRBJ1-4, with 10 bases lining up with TRBD1. CDR3 length: 15 residues. Germline V gene data show CDR1 as GTSNPN and CDR2 as SVGIG (reference sequence). The trim removed 0 bases at V and 7 bases at J, leaving 5 bases unmatched. As DNA, the CDR3 is TGTGCCTGGAGTGTATTGGGGACAGGGGTTGAAAAACTGTTTTTT. It encodes CAWSVLGTGVEKLFF.

This chain uses TRBV7-9 with TRBJ1-1, with a weak D call TRBD1 (5 bases). The CDR3 extends over 16 amino acids. Germline V gene lookup returns CDR1 SEHNR and CDR2 FQNEAQ (reference sequence). V lost 5 bases, J lost 4 bases, and 20 bases lay in between. This CDR3 is CASSPLEGRESTEAFF. CDR3 bases: TGTGCCAGCAGCCCTCTGGAGGGGCGGGAGAGCACTGAAGCTTTCTTT.

This sequence joins TRBV2 and TRBJ2-3; 11 bases are shared with TRBD2. Germline V gene lookup returns CDR1 SNHLY and CDR2 FYNNEI. The CDR3 sequence is 14 residues long. J lost 6 bases, V lost 4 bases, and 3 bases had no gene match. CDR3 nucleotide sequence: TGTGCCAGCAGTGCAGTAGCGGGGGGGGATACGCAGTATTTT. It specifies CASSAVAGGDTQYF.

The chain uses TRBV4-1 and TRBJ1-5; 7 nucleotides match TRBD1. Unmatched junction bases numbered 5, after V lost 0 bases and J lost 0 bases. Germline CDR1 and CDR2: MGHRA and YSYEKL. The CDR3 sequence is 17 residues long. The CDR3 here is CASSQDGTVYSNQPQHF. The DNA of the CDR3 is TGCGCCAGCAGCCAAGATGGGACAGTCTATAGCAATCAGCCCCAGCATTTT.

V usage is TRBV4-1 and J usage is TRBJ1-4, with D possibly matching TRBD1 (5 bases). The CDR3 covers 15 residues. Trimming stripped 4 bases from V and 4 bases from J, with 13 bases between. Germline CDR1 and CDR2: MGHRA and YSYEKL. In nucleotides, the CDR3 is TGCGCCAGCAGCCGGGATACAGGATTTAATGAAAAACTGTTTTTT. Its translation is CASSRDTGFNEKLFF.

The chain joins TRBV9 to TRBJ2-1; 7 positions agree with TRBD2. Germline loops: CDR1 SGDLS, CDR2 YYNGEE. V gave up 3 bases and J gave up 1 base; unmatched junction bases: 4. The CDR3 runs to 15 residues. The chain's CDR3 is CASSASGASYNEQFF. The CDR3 DNA is TGTGCCAGCAGCGCCAGCGGGGCTTCCTACAATGAGCAGTTCTTC.

The rearrangement joins TRBV25-1 to TRBJ2-7; tentative D call: TRBD1 (6 bases). Per the germline V gene, CDR1 is MGHDK and CDR2 is SYGVNS. V was clipped by 3 bases and J by 5 bases, with 17 bases between them. The CDR3 is 15 amino acids. CDR3 sequence reads: CASSDMFRGIDEQYF. CDR3 DNA: TGTGCCAGCAGTGATATGTTCAGGGGCATCGACGAGCAGTACTTC.

J is TRBJ1-6 and V is TRBV6-1; D not certain. The CDR3 is 13 residues long. Germline values: CDR1 MNHNS, CDR2 SASEGT. Trimming took 6 bases from V and 8 from J, leaving 11 bases between them. Written as DNA, the CDR3 is TGTGCCAGCAGCCCAGCCGGGGATTCACCCCTCCACTTT. Encoded protein: CASSPAGDSPLHF.

This clone was observed a single time. The rearrangement joins TRBV5-5 to TRBJ2-7; TRBD1 might be the D (7 bases). CDR1 and CDR2 from the germline V gene are SGHKS and YYEKEE (reference sequence). The CDR3 loop spans 15 amino acids. V lost 0 bases to trimming and J lost 2 bases, with 12 bases between them. CDR3 protein: CASSLDPGGTYEQYF. CDR3 DNA: TGTGCCAGCAGCTTGGACCCAGGGGGGACCTACGAGCAGTACTTC.

The rearrangement links TRBV5-1 to TRBJ2-4, with 7 positions matching TRBD1. The CDR3 length is 17 residues. Germline V lookup: CDR1 SGHRS, CDR2 YFSETQ. V lost 1 base and J lost 0; bases outside the gene matches: 7. This chain's CDR3 is CASSLKQGPLAKNIQYF. Here the CDR3 DNA reads TGCGCCAGCAGCTTGAAACAGGGGCCTCTAGCCAAAAACATTCAGTACTTC.

This chain joins TRBV7-2 and TRBJ2-3; tentative D call: TRBD1 (6 bases). Deletions cut 4 bases from V and 2 bases from J, with 13 bases between. This CDR3 is 15 amino acids long. Germline CDR1 and CDR2: SGHTA and FQGNSA. DNA of the CDR3: TGTGCCAGCAGCTCTCAGGGGTACTTCACAGATACGCAGTATTTT. It specifies CASSSQGYFTDTQYF.

Written as DNA, the CDR3 is TGTGCCAGCAGCGTTGCCGGGACAGGGGACTCACCCCTCCACTTT. Translating it yields CASSVAGTGDSPLHF. The chain combines TRBV9 with TRBJ1-6, with 10 bases fitting TRBD1. CDR3 length equals 15 residues. From germline, CDR1 is SGDLS and CDR2 YYNGEE. Trimming took 2 bases from V and 10 from J; bases not matched to a gene: 6.

The chain combines TRBV5-4 with TRBJ1-1; TRBD1 aligns across 12 bases. In germline, CDR1 is SGHNT, CDR2 YYREEE (reference sequence). V gave up 5 bases and J gave up 4 bases; unmatched junction bases: 9. This CDR3 is 16 amino acids long. CDR3 nucleotides: TGTGCCAGCAGGACCGGGACAGGGGGCTTCGGCACTGAAGCTTTCTTT. It specifies CASRTGTGGFGTEAFF.

The V gene is TRBV5-6, the J gene TRBJ1-1; D unclear. The CDR3 is made up of 13 amino acids. The V end was cut by 0 bases, the J end by 1 base, with 4 bases between. CDR1 is SGHDT, CDR2 YYEEEE, per germline. Here the CDR3 DNA reads TGTGCCAGCAGCTTGGGGAGGAACACTGAAGCTTTCTTT. It encodes CASSLGRNTEAFF.